One T cell receptor (beta chain) is described in this entry. Its antigen is unknown. This specimen comes from a study of somatic mutations in cytotoxic T cells in rheumatoid arthritis. Study summary: After diagnosis, patient blood (about 27 ml EDTA) was drawn right away, before any treatment was given. T-cell populations stained with V beta antibodies were in some cases flow-sorted at nearly 100% purity, including V beta1+ cells that were sequenced for TCRB.

The table came from immunoSEQ multiplex PCR; TCRdb's copy has only in-frame clones and leaves some out. The table has approximately 10,000 clones, around nine tenths seen once. Study results and caveats: About an eighth of the roughly 60 patients had a largest CD8+ clone above 20% of CD8+ cells.

Germline V gene lookup returns CDR1 MNHEY and CDR2 SVGAGI. The CDR3 consists of 12 residues. The germline V and J ends were trimmed by 6 bases and 4 bases, with 9 bases remaining between them. Sequenced material: CD8+ T cells sorted from blood. The source of this sequence is a woman between 18 and 29 years old with rheumatoid arthritis. J is TRBJ1-1 and V is TRBV6-5, with a weak D call TRBD1 (6 bases). The CDR3 bases are TGTGCCAGCAGCAGGACAGCCACTGAAGCTTTCTTT. It codes for CASSRTATEAFF.